The rows below give T cell receptor beta chains drawn from one sample of a study of spatial heterogeneity in lung cancer. TCRdb re-called the 5' RACE reads through MiXCR, storing one row per CDR3 protein. The sample lists just under 45,000 distinct CDR3 sequences; around 21% were seen once. The source was PBMCs, collected at follow-up. These receptors were obtained from a female donor with early-stage non-small cell lung cancer. Both conserved end residues are part of each CDR3.

v_call	j_call	cdr3_aa
TRBV6-5	TRBJ1-1	CASSYSRNPIMNTEAFF
TRBV6-5	TRBJ1-5	CASRTASHRSDQPQHF
TRBV3-1	TRBJ2-3	CASSQTGRTTDTQYF
TRBV11-2	TRBJ2-1	CASSLVFGTGGSYNEQFF
TRBV4-1	TRBJ1-5	CASSQDGRGGDQPQHF
TRBV5-1	TRBJ1-2	CASSSPGQGSGYTF
TRBV6-5	TRBJ1-5	CASSYSPDRRNQPQHF
TRBV7-3	TRBJ2-3	CASSLGRSVITDTQYF
TRBV4-1	TRBJ1-1	CASSQGRGGRRNTEAFF
TRBV20-1	TRBJ1-1	CSARDLTGSGTEAFF
TRBV20-1	TRBJ2-2	CSATSTGRNTGELFF
TRBV9	TRBJ1-1	CASSEMSEAFF
TRBV7-9	TRBJ1-1	CASSLGWYEAFF